One and the same sample provided the 27 T cell receptor beta chains below, sequenced in a study of spatial heterogeneity in lung cancer. TCRdb redid the calling of the 5' RACE reads with MiXCR, one entry per CDR3 protein. Found here are 1,500 to 2,000 distinct CDR3 sequences, about an eighth of them singletons; the top ten hold 16%. Time point of the sample: sample taken at primary tumor resection. Sequencing used normal lung tissue next to the tumor, obtained at surgery. These receptors all stem from a male donor with early-stage non-small cell lung cancer.

V is TRBV7-2 and J is TRBJ2-4, with D unclear. CDR1 is SGHTA, CDR2 FQGNSA, per germline. The CDR3 has 14 amino acids. The V end lost 5 bases, the J end lost 7 bases, and 15 bases lay between the germline ends. This CDR3 reads CASSPSLQVNIQYF. CDR3 bases: TGTGCCAGCAGCCCCTCGTTACAAGTGAACATTCAGTACTTC. The complete variable domain, with remaining parts taken from reference TRBV7-2 and TRBJ2-4, reads GAGVSQSPSNKVTEKGKDVELRCDPISGHTALYWYRQSLGQGLEFLIYFQGNSAPDKSGLPSDRFSAERTGGSVSTLTIQRTQQEDSAVYLCASSPSLQVNIQYFGAGTRLSVL.

Only a few counts were recorded for this clonotype. The chain combines TRBV2 with TRBJ2-5; no clear D. V was cut by 8 bases and J by 5 bases, with 15 bases left in between. The CDR3 is made up of 13 amino acids. Germline loops: CDR1 SNHLY, CDR2 FYNNEI. CDR3 bases: TGTGCCAGCTCCCGCACGTTCGGCGAGACCCAGTACTTC. Translated: CASSRTFGETQYF.

This clonotype is labeled medium-sized (0.01 to 0.1%). The chain joins TRBV7-9 to TRBJ2-1, with TRBD2 matching 8 bases. Germline CDR1 is SEHNR and CDR2 is FQNEAQ (reference sequence). The V gene end was trimmed by 5 bases and the J gene end by 8 bases; junction bases not matched to a gene: 8. The CDR3 length is 14 residues. The CDR3, as DNA: TGTGCCAGCAGCCCGGGACTAGTTGCGGATGAGCAGTTCTTC. Its translation: CASSPGLVADEQFF.

In this sample, this clonotype turned up a few times. The rearrangement joins TRBV20-1 to TRBJ2-1, with 9 bases aligning to TRBD1. Germline CDR1 is DFQATT and CDR2 is SNEGSKA (reference sequence). With 6 bases clipped from V and 10 bases from J, the junction kept 7 bases outside the gene matches. There are 12 residues in the CDR3. The CDR3, as DNA: TGCAGTGCGTGGACAGGGGCTAAAGAGCAGTTCTTC. Translating it yields CSAWTGAKEQFF.

Judged by abundance, this clonotype is medium-sized (0.01 to 0.1%). This rearrangement joins TRBV5-1 to TRBJ1-2; D perhaps matches TRBD1 (5 bases). Trimming removed 0 bases at V and 0 bases at J, with 15 bases between. CDR3 length: 17 amino acids. The V gene's germline CDR1 is SGHRS and CDR2 YFSETQ. The CDR3 is CASSLAYNRGPNYGYTF. CDR3 bases: TGCGCCAGCAGCTTGGCCTATAATCGGGGACCTAACTATGGCTACACCTTC.

This clonotype is termed large. The chain combines TRBV6-5 with TRBJ2-1; perhaps TRBD1 as D (5 bases). V was trimmed by 6 bases and J by 1 base, leaving 16 bases between them. The CDR3 length is 16 residues. The germline CDR1 and CDR2 sequences are MNHEY and SVGAGI. The CDR3 reads CASSLLGGASYNEQFF. As DNA, the CDR3 is TGTGCCAGCAGCTTACTGGGTGGGGCTTCCTACAATGAGCAGTTCTTC.

By share, this clonotype ranks as medium-sized. The chain has TRBV5-4 and TRBJ1-3; 7 bases are a match to TRBD1. The junction had 7 bases not matched to a gene; V was cut back by 4 bases and J by 0 bases. CDR1 is SGHNT and CDR2 is YYREEE in the germline V gene (reference sequence). The CDR3 has 16 amino acids. The chain's CDR3 is CASSPGQQNSGNTIYF. The DNA of the CDR3 is TGTGCCAGCAGCCCGGGACAGCAGAACTCTGGAAACACCATATATTTT.

This clonotype is categorized as medium-sized. The chain joins TRBV4-2 to TRBJ2-1; 7 nucleotides agree with TRBD2. The germline CDR1 and CDR2 sequences are LGHNA and YNFKEQ. Unmatched junction bases numbered 6, after V lost 4 bases and J lost 6 bases. The CDR3 length is 14 residues. DNA for the CDR3: TGTGCCAGCAGCCCCTCGGGGGGAGGCAATGAGCAGTTCTTC. This codes for CASSPSGGGNEQFF.

By share of the sample, this clonotype is medium-sized (0.01 to 0.1%). The chain employs TRBV28 and TRBJ2-2; 7 bases are a match to TRBD2. The CDR3 consists of 17 residues. Germline V CDR1 and CDR2: MDHEN, SYDVKM. V dropped 3 bases and J dropped 1; count of bases not matched to a gene: 8. CDR3 nucleotides: TGTGCCAGCAGTTTCCCTCTGGGGGGGGTGAACACCGGGGAGCTGTTTTTT. Translating gives CASSFPLGGVNTGELFF.

This clonotype is medium-sized within its sample. V and J are TRBV6-1 and TRBJ2-5, with TRBD1 matching 7 bases. V trimming: 6 bases; J trimming: 5 bases; junction bases outside the gene matches: 18. CDR3 length: 17 residues. The germline gives CDR1 MNHNS, CDR2 SASEGT. DNA for the CDR3: TGTGCCAGCAGCTGGACAGTCAGGGGGTCAGGCCTGGAGACCCAGTACTTC. Protein product: CASSWTVRGSGLETQYF.

Within the sample, this clonotype is medium-sized. The chain recombines TRBV7-9 with TRBJ1-2, with 7 nucleotides matching TRBD1. Germline CDR1 and CDR2: SEHNR and FQNEAQ (reference sequence). The ends lost 1 base at V and 4 bases at J; junction bases unmatched: 3. The CDR3 extends over 14 amino acids. The chain's CDR3 is CASSLGGDSYGYTF. The CDR3 DNA sequence: TGTGCCAGCAGCTTAGGGGGGGACAGCTATGGCTACACCTTC.

By frequency in the sample, this clonotype is medium-sized. The chain uses TRBV30 and TRBJ2-3; D is unclear. Germline CDR1 reads GTSNPN; CDR2 reads SVGIG (reference sequence). The V end lost 3 bases, the J end lost 3 bases, and 16 bases lay between the germline ends. The CDR3 is 15 amino acids. CDR3 in DNA: TGTGCCTGGAGGGGGAAGGGTATGGGGACAGATACGCAGTATTTT. Translating gives CAWRGKGMGTDTQYF.

This clonotype has a count of ten or more. The V gene is TRBV28, the J gene TRBJ2-7, with a possible D match to TRBD1 (6 bases). CDR3 length: 13 residues. Germline loops: CDR1 MDHEN, CDR2 SYDVKM. V lost 7 bases to trimming and J lost 3 bases, with 13 bases between them. The CDR3 bases are TGTGCCAGCAAGAGGCAGGGGAGCTACGAGCAGTACTTC. This sequence encodes CASKRQGSYEQYF.

By proportion, this clonotype is medium-sized (0.01 to 0.1%). The J gene is TRBJ1-5, the V gene TRBV6-1; no definite D call. There are 13 residues in the CDR3. V was shortened by 7 bases and J by 5 bases, with 12 bases between the two germline ends. Germline-derived CDR1 and CDR2 are MNHNS and SASEGT. CDR3 amino acids: CASIKGGDQPQHF. The CDR3 DNA is TGTGCCAGCATCAAGGGCGGCGATCAGCCCCAGCATTTT.

Relative to its sample, this clonotype is medium-sized. CDR3 residues: CASSLIPGQNSPLHF. CDR3 in DNA: TGTGCCAGCAGCCTAATTCCGGGACAAAATTCACCCCTCCACTTT. This chain joins TRBV12-3 or TRBV12-4 and TRBJ1-6, with D possibly matching TRBD1 (6 bases). The V gene lost 6 bases and the J gene lost 7 bases, with 16 bases spanning the gap. This CDR3 region has 15 residues.

This chain connects TRBV4-1 to TRBJ2-5, with TRBD1 matching 9 bases. CDR3 length equals 15 residues. V gave up 2 bases and J gave up 1 base; unmatched junction bases: 2. Germline V lookup: CDR1 MGHRA, CDR2 YSYEKL. The CDR3 is CASSQTGGFQETQYF. The CDR3 bases are TGCGCCAGCAGCCAAACAGGGGGCTTCCAAGAGACCCAGTACTTC.

The J gene is TRBJ2-3, the V gene TRBV10-3; TRBD2 matches at 13 bases. CDR3 size: 17 residues. Germline V lookup: CDR1 ENHRY, CDR2 SYGVKD. V gave up 3 bases and J gave up 2 bases; unmatched junction bases: 5. CDR3 residues: CAISERGLAGFTDTQYF. CDR3 nucleotide sequence: TGTGCCATCAGTGAACGGGGACTAGCGGGGTTCACAGATACGCAGTATTTT.

V and J are TRBV3-1 and TRBJ1-1, with D perhaps matching TRBD1 (5 bases). CDR3 length: 13 residues. Germline V lookup: CDR1 LGHDT, CDR2 YNNKEL (reference sequence). The V end was cut by 7 bases, the J end by 8 bases, with 17 bases between. CDR3 in amino acids: CASMRRGAGEAFF. CDR3 nucleotide sequence: TGTGCCAGCATGCGACGTGGGGCCGGCGAAGCTTTCTTT.

This clonotype is labeled as medium-sized. The J gene is TRBJ2-1, the V gene TRBV7-6, with TRBD2 matching 7 bases. V trimming: 4 bases; J trimming: 4 bases; junction bases outside the gene matches: 13. The CDR3 is made up of 17 amino acids. CDR1 and CDR2 from the germline V gene are SGHVS and FNYEAQ. Here the CDR3 reads CASSSIPAGTMYNEQFF. The DNA for the CDR3 is TGTGCCAGCAGCTCAATTCCCGCCGGGACTATGTACAATGAGCAGTTCTTC.

This clonotype is termed large. The V call is TRBV7-6, the J call TRBJ1-1; D not resolved. Germline values: CDR1 SGHVS, CDR2 FNYEAQ. The V end lost 3 bases, the J end lost 1 base, and 9 bases lay between the germline ends. CDR3 length: 14 residues. CDR3 loop: CASSFNSENTEAFF. CDR3 nucleotides: TGTGCCAGCAGCTTCAACAGTGAGAACACTGAAGCTTTCTTT.

V usage is TRBV4-3 and J usage is TRBJ1-1, with TRBD1 as a possible D gene (5 bases). Germline CDR1 LGHNA, CDR2 YSLEER. The V end lost 3 bases, the J end lost 1 base, and 6 bases lay between the germline ends. The CDR3 consists of 13 residues. CDR3 nucleotide sequence: TGCGCCAGCAGCCATACAGGGAACACTGAAGCTTTCTTT. Translating it yields CASSHTGNTEAFF.

In this sample, this clonotype turned up many times. This rearrangement joins TRBV28 to TRBJ1-2; D ambiguous. This CDR3 has 12 residues. V lost 8 bases and J lost 4, with 11 bases in between. Germline V CDR1 and CDR2: MDHEN, SYDVKM. The CDR3 DNA reads as TGTGCCAGCCGCCCGGGCGGCTATGGCTACACCTTC. Protein sequence: CASRPGGYGYTF.

Relative to its sample, this clonotype is medium-sized. The chain links TRBV27 to TRBJ1-2; 8 bases fit TRBD1. This CDR3 is 13 amino acids long. Germline assignment: CDR1 MNHEY and CDR2 SMNVEV (reference sequence). The V and J ends lost 5 bases and 8 bases, in that order; junction bases with no gene match: 7. DNA of the CDR3: TGTGCCAGCAGTCAAGACAGGGGACGAGGCTACACCTTC. Translated: CASSQDRGRGYTF.

This clonotype is medium-sized within its sample. The V call is TRBV9, the J call TRBJ1-4; TRBD1 matches at 9 bases. Germline V gene sequence: CDR1 SGDLS, CDR2 YYNGEE. With 4 bases clipped from V and 6 bases from J, the junction kept 7 bases outside the gene matches. This CDR3 spans 15 amino acids. CDR3 amino acids: CASSLTDRGDEKLFF. The CDR3 nucleotides are TGTGCCAGCAGCCTGACGGACAGGGGAGATGAAAAACTGTTTTTT.

On this clonotype: The CDR3 carries no conserved terminal phenylalanine or tryptophan, so it likely arises from a read error. The genes are TRBV6-2 or TRBV6-3 and TRBJ2-1; D gene ambiguous. The CDR3 is 11 amino acids. V lost 6 bases and J lost 3, with 3 bases in between. Germline assignment: CDR1 MNHEY and CDR2 SVGEGT. The CDR3 region is CASRNYNEQFL. CDR3 DNA: TGTGCCAGCAGGAACTACAATGAGCAGTTCTTA.

This clonotype was seen at least ten times. The rearrangement links TRBV28 to TRBJ2-5; D remains unclear. This CDR3 has 13 residues. Germline V gives CDR1 MDHEN, CDR2 SYDVKM. V was cut by 1 base and J by 4 bases, with 7 bases left in between. CDR3 sequence reads: CASSLYQVETQYF. In nucleotides, the CDR3 is TGTGCCAGCAGTTTATACCAGGTAGAGACCCAGTACTTC.

This clonotype is categorized as medium-sized. The chain employs TRBV27 and TRBJ1-2; 9 bases map to TRBD1. Germline CDR1 and CDR2: MNHEY and SMNVEV (reference sequence). CDR3 length: 18 residues. The V and J ends lost 5 bases and 0 bases, in that order; junction bases with no gene match: 13. The CDR3 region is CASSPSTGGKLANYGYTF. As DNA, the CDR3 is TGTGCCAGCAGTCCCTCCACAGGGGGCAAGTTAGCTAACTATGGCTACACCTTC.